Listed below are T cell receptor beta chains from one sample, sequenced in a study of blood T cell repertoires in COVID-19. Sequenced by immunoSEQ multiplex PCR; TCRdb stores in-frame clones only, minus some. The repertoire holds roughly 70,000 clones, approximately 90% seen once, with 4.8% in the top ten. The sequenced material came from peripheral blood. These receptors all stem from an older woman with active COVID-19. Both conserved end residues are part of each CDR3. The D gene is left open where the match is weak. For some rows the clone size is stated as once, few or many, or as a class when expanded; others skip it.

.	TRBD2	14	TRBV2	TRBJ2-1	CASRPGTSDNEQFF	TGTGCCAGCAGACCCGGGACTAGCGATAATGAGCAGTTCTTC
.	TRBD1	15	TRBV2	TRBJ1-4	CASSPTGQLNEKLFF	TGTGCCAGCAGTCCAACGGGACAGCTGAATGAAAAACTGTTTTTT
.	.	15	TRBV5-1	TRBJ2-6	CASSLSRSGANVLTF	TGCGCCAGCAGCTTGAGCCGCTCTGGGGCCAACGTCCTGACTTTC
.	.	13	TRBV27	TRBJ2-2	CASSLTGSGELFF	TGTGCCAGCAGTTTAACGGGGTCCGGGGAGCTGTTTTTT
.	TRBD1	16	TRBV28	TRBJ1-4	CASSTRTGGGDEKLFF	TGTGCCAGCAGTACCCGGACAGGGGGCGGGGATGAAAAACTGTTTTTT
.	TRBD2	14	TRBV27	TRBJ2-2	CASKGGRATGELFF	TGTGCCAGCAAGGGCGGGAGAGCTACCGGGGAGCTGTTTTTT
.	TRBD2	22	TRBV29-1	TRBJ2-3	CSVDLLFSASGRNLGGTDTQYF	TGCAGCGTTGATCTTTTGTTTAGTGCTAGCGGGAGGAACCTAGGGGGTACAGATACGCAGTATTTT
.	TRBD2	20	TRBV27	TRBJ2-2	CASTPGLVSSNYANTGELFF	TGTGCCAGCACCCCGGGACTAGTCTCGTCAAACTACGCCAACACCGGGGAGCTGTTTTTT
.	.	13	TRBV3-1/TRBV3-2	TRBJ1-6	CASSQAPSAPLHF	TGTGCCAGCAGCCAAGCCCCCAGCGCACCCCTCCACTTT
.	TRBD1	15	TRBV6-5	TRBJ1-5	CASKPQGVGNQPQHF	TGTGCCAGCAAGCCACAGGGGGTAGGGAATCAGCCCCAGCATTTT
.	.	16	TRBV5-1	TRBJ2-1	CASSSKAGTGYNEQFF	TGCGCCAGCAGCTCCAAGGCCGGGACTGGATACAATGAGCAGTTCTTC
.	.	11	TRBV20-1	TRBJ2-7	CSASANWEQYF	TGCAGTGCTAGCGCGAACTGGGAGCAGTACTTC
.	TRBD1	15	TRBV6-5	TRBJ1-5	CASSADRGSNQPQHF	TGTGCCAGCAGCGCAGACAGGGGAAGTAATCAGCCCCAGCATTTT
few	TRBD1	14	TRBV30	TRBJ2-7	CAWRSPRDRVEQYF	TGTGCCTGGAGGTCCCCGCGGGACAGGGTCGAGCAGTACTTC
few	.	13	TRBV6-5	TRBJ1-1	CASKAGLNTEAFF	TGTGCCAGCAAAGCAGGGTTGAACACTGAAGCTTTCTTT
.	.	15	TRBV7-8	TRBJ1-4	CASSLEGGRGGKLFF	TGTGCCAGCAGCTTAGAGGGGGGGCGCGGGGGAAAACTGTTTTTT
.	TRBD1	13	TRBV13	TRBJ1-1	CASSFTGETEAFF	TGTGCCAGCAGTTTTACAGGGGAAACTGAAGCTTTCTTT
few	TRBD1	11	TRBV20-1	TRBJ1-2	CRGQGGSGRTF	TGCAGGGGACAGGGGGGGAGTGGACGCACCTTC
.	TRBD1	15	TRBV16	TRBJ1-5	CASSLVRGPDQPQHF	TGTGCCAGCAGCCTCGTCAGGGGGCCTGATCAGCCCCAGCATTTT
.	TRBD1	15	TRBV5-1	TRBJ2-5	CASSSTGSQQETQYF	TGCGCCAGCAGCTCGACAGGGTCGCAACAAGAGACCCAGTACTTC
.	.	17	TRBV5-1	TRBJ2-3	CASSLGGTLRNTDTQYF	TGCGCCAGCAGCTTGGGCGGCACCCTGAGAAACACAGATACGCAGTATTTT
.	.	16	TRBV2	TRBJ2-1	CASNSQGRSGDGEQFF	TGTGCCAGCAATAGTCAGGGCCGGTCTGGGGATGGTGAGCAGTTCTTC
.	.	16	TRBV27	TRBJ2-1	CASSLLGGVSHNEQFF	TGTGCCAGCAGTTTATTGGGGGGAGTCTCCCACAATGAGCAGTTCTTC
few	TRBD1	16	TRBV4-1	TRBJ1-6	CASSQDRTGGNSPLHF	TGCGCCAGCAGCCAAGATCGAACAGGGGGTAATTCACCCCTCCACTTT
.	TRBD2	14	TRBV5-1	TRBJ2-1	CASTRGSGSNEQFF	TGCGCCAGCACCCGGGGTAGCGGGAGCAATGAGCAGTTCTTC
.	.	16	TRBV19	TRBJ2-7	CATSSGGTLERYEQYF	TGTGCCACCTCGTCCGGCGGGACCCTGGAGCGATACGAGCAGTACTTC
.	TRBD2	16	TRBV25-1	TRBJ2-1	CASSEDTSGSTDEQFF	TGTGCCAGCAGTGAAGATACTAGCGGGAGTACCGATGAGCAGTTCTTC
.	TRBD2	16	TRBV4-2	TRBJ2-3	CASSQGIAGGTDTQYF	TGTGCCAGCAGCCAAGGGATAGCGGGAGGCACAGATACGCAGTATTTT
.	.	14	TRBV5-4	TRBJ1-1	CASSPARGDTEAFF	TGTGCCAGCAGCCCTGCTCGGGGGGACACTGAAGCTTTCTTT
medium-sized	TRBD1	14	TRBV7-8	TRBJ1-2	CASSLDGTAYGYTF	TGTGCCAGCAGCTTAGACGGGACAGCCTATGGCTACACCTTC
.	.	17	TRBV4-2	TRBJ1-4	CASSQEGGASLFEKLFF	TGTGCCAGCAGCCAAGAGGGGGGGGCCAGTCTTTTCGAAAAACTGTTTTTT
.	.	16	TRBV11-2	TRBJ2-1	CASSNAGTPLYNEQFF	TGTGCCAGCAGCAACGCCGGGACTCCACTCTACAATGAGCAGTTCTTC
.	TRBD1	16	TRBV19	TRBJ2-2	CASSIGGTANTGELFF	TGTGCCAGTAGTATAGGAGGGACAGCGAACACCGGGGAGCTGTTTTTT
.	.	14	TRBV7-9	TRBJ1-4	CASSPAGGNEKLFF	TGTGCCAGCAGCCCCGCGGGGGGTAATGAAAAACTGTTTTTT
few	.	14	TRBV15	TRBJ2-2	CATDRTQNTGELFF	TGTGCCACCGACAGAACTCAGAACACCGGGGAGCTGTTTTTT
.	TRBD2	16	TRBV10-3	TRBJ2-1	CAISASTLAGRNEQFF	TGTGCCATCAGTGCCTCGACTCTAGCGGGAAGGAATGAGCAGTTCTTC
once	.	14	TRBV15	TRBJ2-7	CATSREARGNEQYF	TGTGCCACCAGCAGAGAAGCCAGGGGAAACGAGCAGTACTTC
.	TRBD2	17	TRBV4-1	TRBJ2-7	CASSHGVRGLPPREQYF	TGCGCCAGCAGCCATGGGGTCCGGGGACTACCTCCTAGGGAGCAGTACTTC
.	TRBD1	18	TRBV5-6	TRBJ1-2	CASSSVRVWGQGKYGYTF	TGTGCCAGCAGCTCCGTTAGGGTTTGGGGACAGGGAAAGTATGGCTACACCTTC
.	TRBD1	14	TRBV25-1	TRBJ2-5	CASRGQTLRATQYF	TGTGCCAGCAGGGGACAGACACTAAGGGCGACCCAGTACTTC
.	.	14	TRBV27	TRBJ2-7	CASSLMGGRDEQYF	TGTGCCAGCAGTTTAATGGGCGGGCGGGACGAGCAGTACTTC